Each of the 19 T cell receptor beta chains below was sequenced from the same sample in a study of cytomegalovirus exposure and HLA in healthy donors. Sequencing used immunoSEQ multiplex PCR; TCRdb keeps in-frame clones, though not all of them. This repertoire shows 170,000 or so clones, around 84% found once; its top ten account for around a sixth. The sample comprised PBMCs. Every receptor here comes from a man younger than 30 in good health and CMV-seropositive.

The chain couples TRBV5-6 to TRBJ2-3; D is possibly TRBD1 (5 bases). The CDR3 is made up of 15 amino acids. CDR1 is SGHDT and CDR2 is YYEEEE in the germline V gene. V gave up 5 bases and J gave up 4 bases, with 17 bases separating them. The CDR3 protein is CASSADILLADTQYF. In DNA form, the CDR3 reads TGTGCCAGCAGTGCGGACATACTTCTCGCAGATACGCAGTATTTT.

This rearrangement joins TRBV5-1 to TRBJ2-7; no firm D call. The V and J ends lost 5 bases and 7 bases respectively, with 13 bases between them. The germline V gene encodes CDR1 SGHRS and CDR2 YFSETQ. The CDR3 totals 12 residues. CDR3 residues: CASREGPREQYF. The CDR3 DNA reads TGCGCCAGCAGAGAAGGCCCGAGGGAGCAGTACTTC.

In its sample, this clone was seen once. The CDR3, as DNA: TGTGCCAGCAGCGCTCCCGGGACTTCCTACGAGCAGTACTTC. This translates into CASSAPGTSYEQYF. V is TRBV7-9 and J is TRBJ2-7, with D perhaps TRBD2 (6 bases). V lost 5 bases and J lost 1, with 12 bases in between. CDR3 length: 14 residues. Germline values: CDR1 SEHNR, CDR2 FQNEAQ (reference sequence).

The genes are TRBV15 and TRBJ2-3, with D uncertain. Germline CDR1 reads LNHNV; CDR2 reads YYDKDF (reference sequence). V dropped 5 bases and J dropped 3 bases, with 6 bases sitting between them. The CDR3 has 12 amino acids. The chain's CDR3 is CATSRGTDTQYF. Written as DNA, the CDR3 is TGTGCCACCAGCCGCGGAACAGATACGCAGTATTTT.

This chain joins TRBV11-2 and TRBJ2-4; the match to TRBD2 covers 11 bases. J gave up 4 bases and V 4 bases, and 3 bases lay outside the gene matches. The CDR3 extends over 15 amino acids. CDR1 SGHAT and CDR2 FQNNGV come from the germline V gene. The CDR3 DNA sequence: TGTGCCAGCAGCTCATCTAGCGGGGGGAAAAACATTCAGTACTTC. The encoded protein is CASSSSSGGKNIQYF.

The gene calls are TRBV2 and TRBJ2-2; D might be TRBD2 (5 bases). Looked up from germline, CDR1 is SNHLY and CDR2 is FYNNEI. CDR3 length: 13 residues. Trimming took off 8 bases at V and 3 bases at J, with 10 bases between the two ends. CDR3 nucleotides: TGTGCCAGCCGTAGGGAGCACACCGGGGAGCTGTTTTTT. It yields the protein CASRREHTGELFF. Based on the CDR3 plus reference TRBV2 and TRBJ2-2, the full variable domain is EPEVTQTPSHQVTQMGQEVILRCVPISNHLYFYWYRQILGQKVEFLVSFYNNEISEKSEIFDDQFSVERPDGSNFTLKIRSTKLEDSAMYFCASRREHTGELFFGEGSRLTVL.

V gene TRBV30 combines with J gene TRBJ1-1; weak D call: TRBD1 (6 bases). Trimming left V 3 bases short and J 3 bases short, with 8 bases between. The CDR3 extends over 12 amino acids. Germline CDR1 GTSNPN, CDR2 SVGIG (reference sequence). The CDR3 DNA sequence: TGTGCCTGGAGCCCAGGGGACACTGAAGCTTTCTTT. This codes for CAWSPGDTEAFF.

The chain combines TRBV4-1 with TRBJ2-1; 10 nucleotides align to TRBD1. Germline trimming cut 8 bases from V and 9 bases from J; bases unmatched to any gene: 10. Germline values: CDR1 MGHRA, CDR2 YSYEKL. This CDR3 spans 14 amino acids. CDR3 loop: CASGVPGQGPEQFF. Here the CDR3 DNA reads TGCGCCAGCGGGGTACCGGGACAGGGGCCTGAGCAGTTCTTC.

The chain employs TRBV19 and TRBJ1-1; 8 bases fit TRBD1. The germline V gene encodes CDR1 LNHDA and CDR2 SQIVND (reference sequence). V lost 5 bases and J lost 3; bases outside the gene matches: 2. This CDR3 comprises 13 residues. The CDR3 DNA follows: TGTGCCAGTAGTTACAGGGGGTACACTGAAGCTTTCTTT. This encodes CASSYRGYTEAFF.

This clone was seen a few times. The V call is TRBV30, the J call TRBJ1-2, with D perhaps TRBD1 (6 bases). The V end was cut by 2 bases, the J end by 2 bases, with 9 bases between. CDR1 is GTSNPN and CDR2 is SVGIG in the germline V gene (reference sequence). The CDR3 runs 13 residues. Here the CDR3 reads CAWSLQGNYGYTF. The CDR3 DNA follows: TGTGCCTGGAGTCTTCAGGGGAACTATGGCTACACCTTC.

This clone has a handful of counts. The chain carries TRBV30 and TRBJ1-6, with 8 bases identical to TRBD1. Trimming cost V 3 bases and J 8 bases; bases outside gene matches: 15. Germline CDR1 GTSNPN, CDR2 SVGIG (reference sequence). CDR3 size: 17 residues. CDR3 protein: CAWSRTGPVWMDSPLHF. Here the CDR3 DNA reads TGTGCCTGGAGCAGGACAGGGCCGGTCTGGATGGATTCACCCCTCCACTTT.

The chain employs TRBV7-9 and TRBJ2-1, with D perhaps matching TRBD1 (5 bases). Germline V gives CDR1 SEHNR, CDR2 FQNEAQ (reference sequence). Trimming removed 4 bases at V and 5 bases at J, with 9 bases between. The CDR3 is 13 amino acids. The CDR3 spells CASSSDSNNEQFF. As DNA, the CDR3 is TGTGCCAGCAGCTCCGACAGTAACAATGAGCAGTTCTTC.

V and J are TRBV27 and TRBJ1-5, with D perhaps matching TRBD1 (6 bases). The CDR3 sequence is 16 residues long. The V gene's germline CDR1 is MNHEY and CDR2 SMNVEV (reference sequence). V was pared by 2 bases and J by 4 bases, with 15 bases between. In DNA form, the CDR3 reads TGTGCCAGCAGTTTAGAGGGGGGGCGAGGGAATCAGCCCCAGCATTTT. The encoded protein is CASSLEGGRGNQPQHF.

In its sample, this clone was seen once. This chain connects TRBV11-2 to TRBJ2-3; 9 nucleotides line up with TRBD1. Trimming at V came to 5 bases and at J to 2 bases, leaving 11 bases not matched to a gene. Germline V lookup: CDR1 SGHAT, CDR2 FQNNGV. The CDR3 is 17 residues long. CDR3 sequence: CASSDEDRGSYTDTQYF. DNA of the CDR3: TGTGCCAGCAGCGACGAAGACAGGGGGTCCTACACAGATACGCAGTATTTT.

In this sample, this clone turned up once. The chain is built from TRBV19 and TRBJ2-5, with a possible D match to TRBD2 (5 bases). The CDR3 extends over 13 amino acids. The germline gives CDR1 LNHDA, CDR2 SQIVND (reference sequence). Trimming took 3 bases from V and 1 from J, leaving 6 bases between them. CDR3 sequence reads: CASSMDFQETQYF. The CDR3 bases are TGTGCCAGTAGTATGGACTTCCAAGAGACCCAGTACTTC. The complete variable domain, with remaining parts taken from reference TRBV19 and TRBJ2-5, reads DGGITQSPKYLFRKEGQNVTLSCEQNLNHDAMYWYRQDPGQGLRLIYYSQIVNDFQKGDIAEGYSVSREKKESFPLTVTSAQKNPTAFYLCASSMDFQETQYFGPGTRLLVL.

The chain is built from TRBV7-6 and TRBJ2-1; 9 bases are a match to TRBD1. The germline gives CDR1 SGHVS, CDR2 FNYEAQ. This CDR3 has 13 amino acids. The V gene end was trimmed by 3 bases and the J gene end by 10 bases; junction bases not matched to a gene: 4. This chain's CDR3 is CASSFPGQGEQFF. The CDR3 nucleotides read TGTGCCAGCAGCTTTCCCGGACAGGGGGAGCAGTTCTTC.

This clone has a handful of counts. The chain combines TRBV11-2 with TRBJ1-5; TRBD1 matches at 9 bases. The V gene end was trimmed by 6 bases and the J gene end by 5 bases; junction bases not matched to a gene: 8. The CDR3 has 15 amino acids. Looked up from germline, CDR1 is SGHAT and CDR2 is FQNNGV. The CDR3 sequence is CASSQGQGGYQPQHF. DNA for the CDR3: TGTGCCAGCAGTCAGGGACAGGGTGGTTATCAGCCCCAGCATTTT.

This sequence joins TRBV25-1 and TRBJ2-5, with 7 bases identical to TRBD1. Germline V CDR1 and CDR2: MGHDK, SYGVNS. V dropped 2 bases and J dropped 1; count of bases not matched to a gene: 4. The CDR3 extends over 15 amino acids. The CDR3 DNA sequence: TGTGCCAGCAGTGAAACGGGACAGATCCAAGAGACCCAGTACTTC. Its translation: CASSETGQIQETQYF.

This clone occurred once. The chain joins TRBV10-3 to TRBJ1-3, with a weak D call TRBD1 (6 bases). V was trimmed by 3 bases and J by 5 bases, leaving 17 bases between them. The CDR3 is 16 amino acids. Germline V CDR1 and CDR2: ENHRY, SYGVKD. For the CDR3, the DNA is TGTGCCATCAGTGAAGGGGCAGGGGCCCGGCGAAACACCATATATTTT. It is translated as CAISEGAGARRNTIYF.